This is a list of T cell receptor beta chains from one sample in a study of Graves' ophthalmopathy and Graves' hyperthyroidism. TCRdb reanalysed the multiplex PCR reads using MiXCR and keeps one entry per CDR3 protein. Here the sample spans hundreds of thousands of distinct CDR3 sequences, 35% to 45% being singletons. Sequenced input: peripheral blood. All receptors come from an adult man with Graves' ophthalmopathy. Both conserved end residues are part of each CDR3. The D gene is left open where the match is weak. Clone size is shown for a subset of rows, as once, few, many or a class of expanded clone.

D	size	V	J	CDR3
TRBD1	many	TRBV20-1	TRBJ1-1	CSALGTVNTEAFF
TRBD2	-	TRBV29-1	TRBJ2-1	CSVPGLAGGGEQFF
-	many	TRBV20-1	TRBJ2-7	CSASVGNHEQYF
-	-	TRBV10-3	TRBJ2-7	CAISERGTGTSYEQYF
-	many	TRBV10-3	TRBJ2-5	CAISESLGGETQYF
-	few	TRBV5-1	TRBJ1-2	CASSLGGLREALDYGYTF
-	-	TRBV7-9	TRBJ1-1	CAGSQVAGGNTEAFF
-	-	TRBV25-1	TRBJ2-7	CASSESGWEQYF
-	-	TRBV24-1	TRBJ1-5	CATSDLRRGNEQPQHF
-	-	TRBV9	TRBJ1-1	CASARAWTEAFF
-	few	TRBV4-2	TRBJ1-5	CASSPKYSRGPQHF
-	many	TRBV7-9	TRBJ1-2	CASSLDIYYGYTF
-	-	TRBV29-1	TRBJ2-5	CSQDRWGAGQETQYF
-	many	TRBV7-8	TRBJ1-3	CASSLGHDSGNTIYF
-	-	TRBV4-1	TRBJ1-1	CASSQGSSRVQQAFF
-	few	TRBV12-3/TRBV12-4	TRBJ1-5	CASSLRWIHSNQPQHF
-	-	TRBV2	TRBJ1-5	CASSDSLYSNQPQHF
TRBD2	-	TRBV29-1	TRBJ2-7	CSVTSGVNTGEQYF
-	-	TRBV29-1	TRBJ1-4	CSVGYDEKLFF
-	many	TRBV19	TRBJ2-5	CASSTGRTQYF
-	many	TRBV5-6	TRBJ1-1	CASSASFTLNTEAFF
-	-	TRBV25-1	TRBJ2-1	CASSPDREANEQFF
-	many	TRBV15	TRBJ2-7	CATSSTWMDSSYEQYF
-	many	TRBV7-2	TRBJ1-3	CASSLLPFPTPGNTIYF
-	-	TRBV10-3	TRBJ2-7	CAISDGEGGSYEQYF
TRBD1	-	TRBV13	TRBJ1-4	CASSRDRGSANEKLFF
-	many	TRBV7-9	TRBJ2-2	CASSLSSQGELFF
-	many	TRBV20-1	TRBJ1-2	CSARVPANYGYTF
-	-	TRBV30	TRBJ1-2	CAWGDGRNYGYTF
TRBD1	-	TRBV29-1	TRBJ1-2	CSVAQGAEGYTF
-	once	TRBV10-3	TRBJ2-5	CAISVSTSVQTQYF
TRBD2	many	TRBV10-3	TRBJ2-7	CAISASGSYEQYF
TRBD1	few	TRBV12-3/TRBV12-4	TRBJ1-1	CASSLEGQGWDTEAFF
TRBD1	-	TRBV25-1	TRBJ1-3	CARKTGAGNTIYF
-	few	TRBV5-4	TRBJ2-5	CASSLDRRQETQYF
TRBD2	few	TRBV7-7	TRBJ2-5	CASSPPGGEDTQYF
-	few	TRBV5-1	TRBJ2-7	CASSLARGSSYEQYF
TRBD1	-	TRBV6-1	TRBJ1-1	CASSELRGTGLTEAFF
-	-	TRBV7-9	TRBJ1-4	CATKPRTEDGEKLFF
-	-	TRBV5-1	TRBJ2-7	CASSFAPGFAYEQYF
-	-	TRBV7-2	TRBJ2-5	CASSHRAQETQYF